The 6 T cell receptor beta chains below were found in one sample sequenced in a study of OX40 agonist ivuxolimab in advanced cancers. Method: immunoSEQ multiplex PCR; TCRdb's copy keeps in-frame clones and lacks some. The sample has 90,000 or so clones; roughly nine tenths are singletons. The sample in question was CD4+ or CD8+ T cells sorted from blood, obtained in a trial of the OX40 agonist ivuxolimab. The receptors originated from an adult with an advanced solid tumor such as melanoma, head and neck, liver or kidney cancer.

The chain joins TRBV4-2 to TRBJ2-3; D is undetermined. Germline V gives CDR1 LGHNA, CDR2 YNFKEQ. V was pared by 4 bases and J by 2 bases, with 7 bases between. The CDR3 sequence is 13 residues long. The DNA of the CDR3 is TGTGCCAGCAGCCTTATACCCACAGATACGCAGTATTTT. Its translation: CASSLIPTDTQYF.

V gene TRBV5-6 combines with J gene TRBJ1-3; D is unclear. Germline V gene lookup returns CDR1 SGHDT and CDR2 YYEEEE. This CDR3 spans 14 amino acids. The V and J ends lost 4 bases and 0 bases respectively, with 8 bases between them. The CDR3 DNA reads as TGTGCCAGCAGCCTCGGAAGCTCTGGAAACACCATATATTTT. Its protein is CASSLGSSGNTIYF.

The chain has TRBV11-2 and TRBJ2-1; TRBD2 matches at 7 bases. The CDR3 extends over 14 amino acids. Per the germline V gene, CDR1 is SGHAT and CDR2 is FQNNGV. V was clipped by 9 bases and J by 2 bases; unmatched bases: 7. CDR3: CASLGGSTYNEQFF. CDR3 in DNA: TGTGCCAGTTTGGGAGGGAGCACCTACAATGAGCAGTTCTTC.

CDR3 in amino acids: CASSQDGFNREQFF. CDR3 coding DNA: TGCGCCAGCAGCCAAGATGGCTTTAACCGTGAGCAGTTCTTC. This chain connects TRBV4-3 to TRBJ2-1; no firm D call. V lost 0 bases and J 9 bases, leaving 12 bases between the germline ends. Germline loops: CDR1 LGHNA, CDR2 YSLEER. The CDR3 is 14 residues long.

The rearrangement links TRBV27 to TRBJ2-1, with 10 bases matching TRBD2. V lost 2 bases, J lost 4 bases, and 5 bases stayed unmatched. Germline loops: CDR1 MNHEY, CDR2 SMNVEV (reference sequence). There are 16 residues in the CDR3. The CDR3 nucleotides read TGTGCCAGCAGTTTACTGCTAGCGGGGGATTACAATGAGCAGTTCTTC. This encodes CASSLLLAGDYNEQFF.

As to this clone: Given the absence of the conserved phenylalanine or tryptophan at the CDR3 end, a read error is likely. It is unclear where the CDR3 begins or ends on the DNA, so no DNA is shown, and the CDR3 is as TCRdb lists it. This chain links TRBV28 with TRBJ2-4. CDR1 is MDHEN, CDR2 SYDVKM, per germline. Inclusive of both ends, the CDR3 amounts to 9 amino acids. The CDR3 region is CASSWGGGI.